This T cell receptor (beta chain) was identified in a study of T cell responses to AZD1222 COVID-19 vaccine. Study in general: Second-dose schedules of about 4 or about 12 weeks were combined.

CDR3 length: 14 residues. V was pared by 3 bases and J by 8 bases, with 2 bases of the junction left unmatched. The germline gives CDR1 ENHRY, CDR2 SYGVKD. Study results and caveats: Only five to seven AZD1222 recipients were seropositive at baseline. Spike-specific TCR breadth and depth both grew after two AZD1222 doses.

The data were produced by immunoSEQ multiplex PCR, yet TCRdb's version contains in-frame clones alone and is incomplete. The sample includes some 96,000 clones, 70% to 90% of them seen just once. Turning to this clone: Its antigen remains unidentified.

This clonotype originated in an adult in good health. Material: peripheral blood, obtained on day 0 of AZD1222 vaccination. V gene TRBV10-3 combines with J gene TRBJ1-6; 9 bases match TRBD1. The CDR3 loop reads CAISERTGDSPLHF. As DNA, the CDR3 is TGTGCCATCAGTGAAAGGACAGGGGATTCACCCCTCCACTTT.